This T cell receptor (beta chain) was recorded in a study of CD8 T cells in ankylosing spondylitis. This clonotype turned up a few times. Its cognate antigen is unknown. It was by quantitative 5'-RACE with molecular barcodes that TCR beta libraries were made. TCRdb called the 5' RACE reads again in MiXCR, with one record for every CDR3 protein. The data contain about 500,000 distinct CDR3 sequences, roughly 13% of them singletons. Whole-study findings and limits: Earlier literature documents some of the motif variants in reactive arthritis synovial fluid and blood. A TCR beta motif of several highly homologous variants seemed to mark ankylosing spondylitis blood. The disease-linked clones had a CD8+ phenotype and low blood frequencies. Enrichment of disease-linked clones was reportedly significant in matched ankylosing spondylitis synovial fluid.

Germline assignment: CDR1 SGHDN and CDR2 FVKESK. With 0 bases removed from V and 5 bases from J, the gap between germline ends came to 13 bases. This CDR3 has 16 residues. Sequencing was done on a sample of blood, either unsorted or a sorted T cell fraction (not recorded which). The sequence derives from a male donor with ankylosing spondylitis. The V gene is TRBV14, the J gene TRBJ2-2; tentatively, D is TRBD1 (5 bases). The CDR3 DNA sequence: TGTGCCAGCAGCCAAGATCTGGGGCGAAGGACCGGGGAGCTGTTTTTT. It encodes CASSQDLGRRTGELFF.